Below, 32 T cell receptor beta chains from the same sample are listed, as sequenced in a study of PD-1 blockade in classical Hodgkin lymphoma. Exposure to brentuximab vedotin varied, and each patient had relapsed following autologous stem cell transplantation. Only in-frame clones appear in the TCRdb table, and some are missing; sequencing was by immunoSEQ multiplex PCR. Here the sample spans 28,000 or so clones, 67% being singletons. Sequenced here: peripheral blood mononuclear cells (PBMCs), sampled before the second cycle of nivolumab. The receptors originated from a human donor with classical Hodgkin lymphoma.

The chain recombines TRBV11-3 with TRBJ2-2; 9 positions match TRBD1. Germline CDR1 reads SGHNT; CDR2 reads YENEEA. The CDR3 is 15 residues long. V trimming: 6 bases; J trimming: 7 bases; junction bases outside the gene matches: 9. CDR3 sequence reads: CASSPRTGVDGELFF. The CDR3 DNA sequence: TGTGCCAGCAGTCCCCGGACAGGGGTAGACGGGGAGCTGTTTTTT.

This clone showed up just a few times. The chain is built from TRBV10-2 and TRBJ1-5; maybe TRBD1 (6 bases). Germline CDR1 reads WSHSY; CDR2 reads SAAADI. This CDR3 comprises 17 residues. The germline V and J ends were trimmed by 0 bases and 3 bases, with 15 bases remaining between them. This CDR3 reads CASSESRLGQFNQPQHF. DNA for the CDR3: TGCGCCAGCAGTGAGTCGAGGCTGGGACAATTCAATCAGCCCCAGCATTTT.

J is TRBJ1-4 and V is TRBV7-2; unclear D gene. V was cut by 0 bases and J by 0 bases, with 5 bases left in between. The length of the CDR3 is 15 residues. Germline V lookup: CDR1 SGHTA, CDR2 FQGNSA. The CDR3 DNA is TGTGCCAGCAGCTTAGCGACGGCAACTAATGAAAAACTGTTTTTT. Its translation: CASSLATATNEKLFF.

The chain is built from TRBV6-5 and TRBJ1-2, with D possibly TRBD1 on 5 matching bases. From germline, CDR1 is MNHEY and CDR2 SVGAGI. The CDR3 length is 11 residues. V was pared by 10 bases and J by 8 bases, with 14 bases between. CDR3 DNA sequence: TGTGCCACCACAGACAGATGGGGCTACACCTTC. This codes for CATTDRWGYTF.

This clone has only a few counts. The V and J genes are TRBV7-6 and TRBJ2-2, with a possible D match to TRBD2 (6 bases). The CDR3 loop spans 15 amino acids. Trimming took 2 bases from V and 3 from J, leaving 10 bases between them. In germline, CDR1 is SGHVS, CDR2 FNYEAQ. CDR3 sequence (DNA): TGTGCCAGCAGCTTACAGGGAGGTGACACCGGGGAGCTGTTTTTT. The encoded protein is CASSLQGGDTGELFF.

In nucleotides, the CDR3 is TGTGCCAGCAGTCCTAGGACAGGGACCTACGAGCAGTACTTC. This codes for CASSPRTGTYEQYF. The J gene is TRBJ2-7, the V gene TRBV28; 8 bases line up with TRBD1. V shed 5 bases and J 2 bases; nucleotides not matched to a gene: 5. From germline, CDR1 is MDHEN and CDR2 SYDVKM. This CDR3 spans 14 amino acids.

This chain connects TRBV15 to TRBJ2-3; no clear D. The V end lost 4 bases, the J end lost 5 bases, and 10 bases lay between the germline ends. The germline CDR1 and CDR2 sequences are LNHNV and YYDKDF (reference sequence). CDR3 length equals 13 residues. In nucleotides, the CDR3 is TGTGCCACCAGCATTAACCCGGGAGATACGCAGTATTTT. Its protein is CATSINPGDTQYF.

The rearrangement links TRBV7-2 to TRBJ1-2; no clear D gene. Trimming took 3 bases from V and 4 from J, leaving 12 bases between them. Germline V gene lookup returns CDR1 SGHTA and CDR2 FQGNSA. The CDR3 has 14 amino acids. DNA of the CDR3: TGTGCCAGCAGCTTCACGGCAGGAGCCTATGGCTACACCTTC. The encoded protein is CASSFTAGAYGYTF.

A few counts support this clone. The chain carries TRBV18 and TRBJ1-3; the D gene is possibly TRBD1 (5 bases). This CDR3 contains 15 residues. The germline CDR1 and CDR2 sequences are KGHSH and LQKENI. Trimming took off 0 bases at V and 6 bases at J, with 12 bases between the two ends. CDR3 DNA sequence: TGTGCCAGCTCACCACCAGGGCAGGGACTAAACACCATATATTTT. It translates to CASSPPGQGLNTIYF.

The chain has TRBV5-1 and TRBJ2-7; D is unclear. This CDR3 region has 13 residues. Germline CDR1 is SGHRS and CDR2 is YFSETQ. V was clipped by 0 bases and J by 2 bases, with 6 bases between them. In DNA form, the CDR3 reads TGCGCCAGCAGCTTGGAGGCCACCTACGAGCAGTACTTC. Translating it yields CASSLEATYEQYF.

The DNA of the CDR3 is TGTGCCAGCAGCGACAGGTACGAGCAGTACTTC. Translation gives CASSDRYEQYF. The rearrangement links TRBV7-2 to TRBJ2-7, with a tentative D call TRBD1 (6 bases). V lost 5 bases and J 4 bases, leaving 6 bases between the germline ends. Germline V lookup: CDR1 SGHTA, CDR2 FQGNSA. This CDR3 comprises 11 residues.

CDR3 nucleotide sequence: TGTGCCAGCAGCTTGGTCTTCGTAGGGGACGTGAACTATGGCTACACCTTC. This codes for CASSLVFVGDVNYGYTF. This chain joins TRBV7-9 and TRBJ1-2; a possible D gene is TRBD1 (5 bases). V was clipped by 3 bases and J by 2 bases, with 19 bases between them. Germline loops: CDR1 SEHNR, CDR2 FQNEAQ (reference sequence). The CDR3 loop spans 17 amino acids.

In this sample, this clone is medium-sized. The chain links TRBV27 to TRBJ2-7; TRBD1 agrees at 9 bases. The germline V gene has CDR1 MNHEY and CDR2 SMNVEV (reference sequence). The CDR3 has 16 residues. V dropped 0 bases and J dropped 1; count of bases not matched to a gene: 4. CDR3 region: CASSLSWTGASYEQYF. CDR3 DNA sequence: TGTGCCAGCAGTTTATCTTGGACAGGGGCTTCCTACGAGCAGTACTTC.

This chain links TRBV11-2 with TRBJ2-5; D possibly corresponds to TRBD1 (6 bases). There are 16 residues in the CDR3. Trimming stripped 5 bases from V and 4 bases from J, with 20 bases between. CDR1 SGHAT and CDR2 FQNNGV come from the germline V gene. The CDR3 DNA follows: TGTGCCAGCAGCCCCCAAAGAGAGGGGGTCCCAGAGACCCAGTACTTC. Translated: CASSPQREGVPETQYF.

CDR3 bases: TGTGCCAACCCGCCGGGGACCTACGAGCAGTACTTC. It encodes CANPPGTYEQYF. The genes are TRBV6-8 and TRBJ2-7; possibly TRBD2 for D (5 bases). The germline gives CDR1 MNHGY, CDR2 SAAAGT. V gave up 10 bases and J gave up 2 bases, with 12 bases separating them. The CDR3 covers 12 residues.

Concerning this clone itself: Given a much more abundant clone one base away, this may be a read error. This chain connects TRBV28 to TRBJ2-7; 12 nucleotides match TRBD2. V was clipped by 7 bases and J by 5 bases; unmatched bases: 9. Germline V gene sequence: CDR1 MDHEN, CDR2 SYDVKM. The CDR3 has 15 amino acids. The CDR3, as DNA: TGTGCCAGCAATTCCCTAGCGGGGGGGCCCAACGAGCAGTACTTC. This gives the protein CASNSLAGGPNEQYF.

The chain is built from TRBV5-1 and TRBJ2-2; possibly TRBD2 for D (5 bases). Trimming shortened V by 0 bases and J by 1 base, and 7 bases separated the two germline ends. The CDR3 sequence is 15 residues long. The germline V gene encodes CDR1 SGHRS and CDR2 YFSETQ. The CDR3, as DNA: TGCGCCAGCAGCTTGGGAGCGGTGAACACCGGGGAGCTGTTTTTT. Translated, it gives CASSLGAVNTGELFF.

V is TRBV5-6 and J is TRBJ2-1; 11 positions agree with TRBD1. J lost 7 bases, V lost 6 bases, and 9 bases had no gene match. This CDR3 comprises 15 residues. Germline CDR1 SGHDT, CDR2 YYEEEE. The CDR3 DNA reads TGTGCCAGCATCGCGGACAGGGGGCGACCAAATGAGCAGTTCTTC. Its protein is CASIADRGRPNEQFF.

Worth noting for this clone: In the same sample, other DNA sequences code for this CDR3. This chain links TRBV4-3 with TRBJ2-2; 7 nucleotides line up with TRBD2. With 0 bases clipped from V and 4 bases from J, the junction kept 5 bases outside the gene matches. Germline CDR1 and CDR2: LGHNA and YSLEER. CDR3 length: 16 amino acids. The CDR3 is CASSQEGGRSTGELFF. The CDR3 DNA is TGCGCCAGCAGCCAAGAGGGAGGGAGAAGCACCGGGGAGCTGTTTTTT.

The chain uses TRBV4-3 and TRBJ2-7; 11 bases line up with TRBD2. Germline lookup yields CDR1 LGHNA and CDR2 YSLEER. V lost 2 bases to trimming and J lost 7 bases; unmatched junction nucleotides: 4. The CDR3 is 14 amino acids. CDR3 sequence: CASSQLAGGEEQYF. CDR3 sequence (DNA): TGCGCCAGCAGCCAACTAGCGGGAGGAGAAGAGCAGTACTTC.

In nucleotides, the CDR3 is TGCAGCCTACGCACCGGGACAGGGTTCTCCGAGACCCAGTACTTC. Encoded protein: CSLRTGTGFSETQYF. V is TRBV29-1 and J is TRBJ2-5; 9 bases map to TRBD1. V lost 8 bases and J lost 5; bases outside the gene matches: 15. The CDR3 runs to 15 residues. The germline V gene encodes CDR1 SQVTM and CDR2 ANQGSEA.

J is TRBJ1-2 and V is TRBV6-6; D is undetermined. V shed 2 bases and J shed 2 bases, with 6 bases lying between them. CDR3 length: 13 residues. CDR1 and CDR2 from the germline V gene are MNHNY and SVGAGI (reference sequence). CDR3 sequence: CASSYTENYGYTF. The CDR3 nucleotides are TGTGCCAGCAGTTACACAGAGAACTATGGCTACACCTTC.

V and J are TRBV5-1 and TRBJ1-3; D gene unclear. This CDR3 has 13 amino acids. Germline CDR1 SGHRS, CDR2 YFSETQ. Trimming removed 6 bases from V and 0 bases from J, with 7 bases in between. The CDR3 region has the DNA TGCGCCAGCAAATCTTACTCTGGAAACACCATATATTTT. Protein product: CASKSYSGNTIYF.

The V and J genes are TRBV7-8 and TRBJ1-5; 7 nucleotides agree with TRBD1. This CDR3 comprises 18 residues. V was pared by 5 bases and J by 0 bases, with 13 bases of the junction left unmatched. Germline V gives CDR1 SGHVS, CDR2 FQNEAQ. CDR3 in amino acids: CASSVGGQVTSSNQPQHF. CDR3 bases: TGTGCCAGCAGCGTAGGCGGACAGGTCACCTCTAGCAATCAGCCCCAGCATTTT.

This chain connects TRBV11-3 to TRBJ2-1; 9 bases agree with TRBD1. V dropped 3 bases and J dropped 9; count of bases not matched to a gene: 9. The CDR3 is 15 residues long. In germline, CDR1 is SGHNT, CDR2 YENEEA. Here the CDR3 reads CASSFSGQGLFEQFF. In DNA form, the CDR3 reads TGTGCCAGCAGCTTCTCGGGACAGGGTCTATTTGAGCAGTTCTTC.

The V gene is TRBV28, the J gene TRBJ2-7; D unclear. The CDR3 is made up of 12 amino acids. The V gene lost 1 base and the J gene lost 5 bases, with 6 bases spanning the gap. Germline-derived CDR1 and CDR2 are MDHEN and SYDVKM. CDR3 residues: CASSLFRNEQYF. DNA of the CDR3: TGTGCCAGCAGTTTATTCAGGAACGAGCAGTACTTC.

This rearrangement joins TRBV11-3 to TRBJ2-2, with D tentatively TRBD1 (5 bases). CDR3 size: 15 residues. The V gene lost 4 bases and the J gene lost 2 bases, with 11 bases spanning the gap. Germline loops: CDR1 SGHNT, CDR2 YENEEA. The DNA of the CDR3 is TGTGCCAGCAGCTCTCCGGACAAAAACACCGGGGAGCTGTTTTTT. Protein sequence: CASSSPDKNTGELFF.

The V gene is TRBV6-6, the J gene TRBJ2-7; D gene uncertain. CDR3 size: 15 residues. V was clipped by 6 bases and J by 3 bases, with 18 bases between them. The V gene's germline CDR1 is MNHNY and CDR2 SVGAGI (reference sequence). The CDR3 region has the DNA TGTGCCAGCAGCCCCCGGTGGGCCCTAGGCTACGAGCAGTACTTC. This gives the protein CASSPRWALGYEQYF.

This clone came up a few times. This chain uses TRBV18 with TRBJ2-4, with 8 bases that match TRBD2. The CDR3 consists of 15 residues. The V gene end was trimmed by 1 base and the J gene end by 9 bases; junction bases not matched to a gene: 8. Per germline, CDR1 KGHSH and CDR2 LQKENI. CDR3 in DNA: TGTGCCAGCTCACCACAAGGGACTAGTCACGGCATTCAGTACTTC. Amino acid sequence: CASSPQGTSHGIQYF.

The V and J genes are TRBV28 and TRBJ2-6, with D unresolved. The V gene lost 6 bases and the J gene lost 2 bases, with 17 bases spanning the gap. Looked up from germline, CDR1 is MDHEN and CDR2 is SYDVKM. The CDR3 is 17 residues long. The CDR3 spells CASSPGSGLTGANVLTF. The CDR3 nucleotides are TGTGCCAGCAGCCCGGGTTCGGGTCTTACTGGGGCCAACGTCCTGACTTTC.

The gene calls are TRBV30 and TRBJ2-7, with D possibly TRBD1 on 5 matching bases. V gave up 1 base and J gave up 0 bases, with 10 bases separating them. CDR3 length equals 14 residues. Germline lookup yields CDR1 GTSNPN and CDR2 SVGIG (reference sequence). CDR3 region: CAWSDRQPSYEQYF. The CDR3 nucleotides are TGTGCCTGGAGTGATCGACAGCCCTCCTACGAGCAGTACTTC. The full variable domain, in which reference TRBV30 and TRBJ2-7 provide the parts outside the CDR3, is SQTIHQWPATLVQPVGSPLSLECTVEGTSNPNLYWYRQAAGRGLQLLFYSVGIGQISSEVPQNLSASRPQDRQFILSSKKLLLSDSGFYLCAWSDRQPSYEQYFGPGTRLTVT.

This chain joins TRBV13 and TRBJ2-3; 7 nucleotides match TRBD1. This CDR3 contains 15 residues. Germline CDR1 reads PRHDT; CDR2 reads FYEKMQ (reference sequence). Unmatched junction bases numbered 4, after V lost 0 bases and J lost 4 bases. CDR3 amino acids: CASSLGDRYSDTQYF. The CDR3 coding sequence is TGTGCCAGCAGCTTAGGGGACAGGTACTCAGATACGCAGTATTTT.